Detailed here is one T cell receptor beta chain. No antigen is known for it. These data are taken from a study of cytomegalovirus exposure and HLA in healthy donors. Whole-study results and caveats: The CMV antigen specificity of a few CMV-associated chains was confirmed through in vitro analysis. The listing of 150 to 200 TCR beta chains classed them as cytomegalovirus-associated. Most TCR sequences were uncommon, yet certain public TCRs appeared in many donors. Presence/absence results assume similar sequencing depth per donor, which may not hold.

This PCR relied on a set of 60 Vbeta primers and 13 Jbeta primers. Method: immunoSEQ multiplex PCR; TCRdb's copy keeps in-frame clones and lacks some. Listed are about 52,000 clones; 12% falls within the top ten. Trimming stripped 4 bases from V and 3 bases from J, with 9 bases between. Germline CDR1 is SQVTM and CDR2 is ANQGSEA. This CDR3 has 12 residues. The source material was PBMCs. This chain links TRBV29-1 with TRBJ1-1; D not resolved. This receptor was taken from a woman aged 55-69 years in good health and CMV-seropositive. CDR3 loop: CSVAAGYTEAFF. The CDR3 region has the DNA TGCAGCGTTGCGGCAGGATACACTGAAGCTTTCTTT.